Below, 21 T cell receptor beta chains from the same sample are listed, as sequenced in a study of Tregs in tolerant kidney transplant recipients. Profiled with immunoSEQ multiplex PCR; TCRdb holds only in-frame clones, not every one. Its table records about 48,000 clones. Sequences were derived from CD4+ T cells from blood, sampled before the transplant. Receptors were obtained from a human donor who received a combined kidney and bone marrow transplant.

In the case of this clone: The read finishes 3 residues shy of the CDR3 end, and the germline J gene is used to complete it. The rearrangement uses TRBV6-4 and TRBJ1-2, with 7 bases lining up with TRBD1. Germline CDR1 is MRHNA and CDR2 is SNTAGT. V dropped 7 bases and J dropped 4; count of bases not matched to a gene: 9. The CDR3 covers 14 residues. CDR3 amino acids: CASNPGGQPYGYTF. The CDR3 bases that were read are TGTGCCAGCAATCCTGGGGGACAGCCCTATGGC.

Concerning this clone: The CDR3 extends 3 residues past the end of the read, so its final part is completed from the germline J gene. The chain employs TRBV19 and TRBJ2-5; D perhaps matches TRBD2 (6 bases). CDR1 and CDR2 from the germline V gene are LNHDA and SQIVND (reference sequence). The CDR3 has 15 amino acids. V was cut by 5 bases and J by 1 base, with 14 bases left in between. The part of the CDR3 DNA that was read is TGTGCCAGTAGTCCTGGAGCAGCGGGCCAAGAGACC. Protein product: CASSPGAAGQET. The whole CDR3 sequence reads CASSPGAAGQETQYF.

Remarks on this clone: The read gets to within 3 residues of the CDR3 end, and the germline J gene fills in the rest. This chain links TRBV7-2 with TRBJ1-5; 11 nucleotides line up with TRBD1. V shed 5 bases and J 4 bases; nucleotides not matched to a gene: 4. This CDR3 is built from 15 residues. Germline-derived CDR1 and CDR2 are SGHTA and FQGNSA. This CDR3 is CASSPGTGGNQPQHF. The CDR3 DNA, read in part, is TGTGCCAGCAGCCCGGGGACAGGGGGTAATCAGCCC.

Comment on this clone: The read is 3 residues too short to cover the CDR3 end, so that end is filled in from the germline J gene. This rearrangement joins TRBV7-9 to TRBJ2-5; 7 bases fit TRBD1. The CDR3 totals 14 residues. The V segment lost 5 bases and the J segment 1 base; nucleotides outside the gene matches: 4. In germline, CDR1 is SEHNR, CDR2 FQNEAQ (reference sequence). The sequenced CDR3 bases are TGTGCCAGCAGCAAAGGACAGGTCCAAGAGACC. It specifies CASSKGQVQET. The full CDR3 protein reads CASSKGQVQETQYF. Variable domain in full (rest from reference TRBV7-9 and TRBJ2-5): DTGVSQNPRHKITKRGQNVTFRCDPISEHNRLYWYRQTLGQGPEFLTYFQNEAQLEKSRLLSDRFSAERPKGSFSTLEIQRTEQGDSAMYLCASSKGQVQETQYFGPGTRLLVL.

A note on this clone: Read sequence stops 3 residues before the CDR3 end, and the germline J gene provides the missing end. The V call is TRBV30, the J call TRBJ1-3; the match to TRBD1 covers 8 bases. The CDR3 contains 15 residues. The trim removed 5 bases at V and 0 bases at J, leaving 6 bases unmatched. Per germline, CDR1 GTSNPN and CDR2 SVGIG (reference sequence). The CDR3 region is CAWGRQGTSGNTIYF. The part of the CDR3 DNA that was read is TGTGCCTGGGGGCGACAGGGGACCTCTGGAAACACC.

Turning to this clone: Read coverage stops 3 residues before the CDR3 terminus; the germline J gene supplies the remainder. The chain combines TRBV5-1 with TRBJ2-5; 12 nucleotides match TRBD1. The germline gives CDR1 SGHRS, CDR2 YFSETQ. This CDR3 is 16 amino acids long. The V segment lost 0 bases and the J segment 2 bases; nucleotides outside the gene matches: 2. CDR3 sequence: CASSLGDRGRQETQYF. The covered CDR3 bases are TGCGCCAGCAGCTTGGGGGACAGGGGGCGTCAAGAGACC.

As regards this clone: Coverage ceases 3 residues before the CDR3 finishes, and the germline J gene fills in the end. The chain recombines TRBV7-8 with TRBJ2-3; perhaps TRBD1 as D (6 bases). The V and J ends lost 1 base and 1 base respectively, with 9 bases between them. The CDR3 runs 15 residues. The germline gives CDR1 SGHVS, CDR2 FQNEAQ. The CDR3 bases that were read are TGTGCCAGCAGCTTAGGGGGGCTACGCACAGATACG. The encoded protein is CASSLGGLRTDT. The complete CDR3 sequence is CASSLGGLRTDTQYF.

Regarding this clone: The read ends 3 residues before the CDR3 terminus; that terminus is restored from the germline J gene. The chain is built from TRBV11-2 and TRBJ1-1, with 8 bases identical to TRBD1. V shed 5 bases and J 4 bases; nucleotides not matched to a gene: 6. CDR1 and CDR2 (germline): SGHAT, FQNNGV. The CDR3 consists of 14 residues. CDR3 sequence: CASSLHTGGTEAFF. The sequenced CDR3 bases are TGTGCCAGCAGCCTGCATACAGGGGGCACTGAA. Variable domain in full (rest from reference TRBV11-2 and TRBJ1-1): EAGVAQSPRYKIIEKRQSVAFWCNPISGHATLYWYQQILGQGPKLLIQFQNNGVVDDSQLPKDRFSAERLKGVDSTLKIQPAKLEDSAVYLCASSLHTGGTEAFFGQGTRLTVV.

A remark on this clone: The read ends 3 residues before the CDR3 terminus; that terminus is restored from the germline J gene. V gene TRBV23-1 combines with J gene TRBJ1-5, with 7 positions matching TRBD1. TRBV23-1 is known as an ORF, though its function is uncertain. The CDR3 has 12 amino acids. V lost 9 bases, J lost 7 bases, and 6 bases stayed unmatched. Partial CDR3 DNA: TGCGCCAGTCGGGACAGTCGGCAGCCC. Translated: CASRDSRQP. The CDR3 in full is CASRDSRQPQHF.

Turning to this clone: The read is 3 residues too short to cover the CDR3 end, so that end is filled in from the germline J gene. This chain uses TRBV19 with TRBJ2-5; 9 bases agree with TRBD1. Germline V lookup: CDR1 LNHDA, CDR2 SQIVND (reference sequence). J lost 4 bases, V lost 3 bases, and 3 bases had no gene match. The CDR3 spans 14 residues. The covered CDR3 bases are TGTGCCAGTAGTATGGGACAGGGTGGAGAGACC. Its translation: CASSMGQGGET. In full, the CDR3 reads CASSMGQGGETQYF.

Concerning this clone: The read terminates 3 residues ahead of where the CDR3 ends, so the germline J gene completes it. The rearrangement links TRBV5-1 to TRBJ2-7; D possibly corresponds to TRBD1 (6 bases). Germline lookup yields CDR1 SGHRS and CDR2 YFSETQ. The CDR3 sequence is 14 residues long. V dropped 0 bases and J dropped 0 bases, with 7 bases sitting between them. CDR3 residues: CASSLGDISYEQYF. Partial CDR3 DNA: TGCGCCAGCAGCTTGGGGGACATCTCCTACGAG.

Details on this clone: The read halts 3 residues ahead of the CDR3 end, with the missing end drawn from the germline J gene. J is TRBJ1-2 and V is TRBV30, with 9 bases aligning to TRBD1. The CDR3 sequence is 12 residues long. Looked up from germline, CDR1 is GTSNPN and CDR2 is SVGIG (reference sequence). CDR3 DNA, as far as it was read: TGTGCCTGGGGGGGACAGGGCAGCGGC. It yields the protein CAWGGQGSG. The full CDR3 protein reads CAWGGQGSGYTF.

As for this clone: The CDR3 end lies 3 residues beyond the end of the read and is filled in from the germline J gene. J is TRBJ1-5 and V is TRBV19, with 11 bases identical to TRBD1. The CDR3 loop spans 16 amino acids. Looked up from germline, CDR1 is LNHDA and CDR2 is SQIVND (reference sequence). After removal of 4 bases from V and 7 bases from J, the junction contained 9 bases not matched to a gene. The DNA read from the CDR3 is TGTGCCAGTAGTACAGGACAGGGGGCCCTCGGGCAGCCC. It translates to CASSTGQGALGQP. The whole CDR3 region reads CASSTGQGALGQPQHF.

For this clone: Read coverage stops 3 residues before the CDR3 terminus; the germline J gene supplies the remainder. The chain combines TRBV6-1 with TRBJ2-7, with TRBD2 matching over 10 bases. With V trimmed by 3 bases and J by 3 bases, 5 bases remained unmatched. There are 15 residues in the CDR3. The germline CDR1 and CDR2 sequences are MNHNS and SASEGT. The CDR3 bases that were read are TGTGCCAGCAGTGACCCTAGCGGGAGCAGCTACGAG. Protein: CASSDPSGSSYE. The complete CDR3 protein is CASSDPSGSSYEQYF.

Concerning this clone: The read ends 3 residues early relative to the CDR3; the germline J gene fills the gap. The chain couples TRBV23-1 to TRBJ2-1; TRBD2 aligns across 7 bases. TRBV23-1 counts as an open reading frame of uncertain function. With 0 bases clipped from V and 4 bases from J, the junction kept 9 bases outside the gene matches. The CDR3 is 17 amino acids. The part of the CDR3 DNA that was read is TGCGCCAGCAGTCAATCGGGTCGGCTAGCGGCTTACAATGAG. It specifies CASSQSGRLAAYNE. The entire CDR3 is CASSQSGRLAAYNEQFF.

Details on this clone: The sequence runs out 3 residues before the end of the CDR3; the remainder is reconstructed from the germline J gene. V gene TRBV19 combines with J gene TRBJ1-1; the D is unclear. Germline V gives CDR1 LNHDA, CDR2 SQIVND (reference sequence). Between the trimmed V and J ends, which lost 4 bases and 0 bases, there was a span of 9 bases. CDR3 length: 14 amino acids. CDR3 DNA, as far as it was read: TGTGCCAGTAGTACGAGGGTACTGAACACTGAA. This encodes CASSTRVLNTE. The entire CDR3 is CASSTRVLNTEAFF.

To note about this clone: The CDR3 end is not reached by the read, which stops 3 residues before it; the germline J gene fills it in. The rearrangement links TRBV20-1 to TRBJ1-5; 7 positions match TRBD1. After removal of 5 bases from V and 4 bases from J, the junction contained 8 bases not matched to a gene. The V gene's germline CDR1 is DFQATT and CDR2 SNEGSKA (reference sequence). This CDR3 comprises 14 residues. The CDR3 bases that were read are TGCAGTGCTTTGGGACAGTCAATAAATCAGCCC. Translating gives CSALGQSINQP. The full CDR3 sequence reads CSALGQSINQPQHF.

With respect to this clone: The read comes to an end 3 residues before the CDR3 does, leaving the germline J gene to fill in the end. The chain joins TRBV7-2 to TRBJ1-4, with D maybe TRBD1 (6 bases). CDR3 length equals 15 residues. The germline gives CDR1 SGHTA, CDR2 FQGNSA. Trimming took off 6 bases at V and 3 bases at J, with 14 bases between the two ends. CDR3 amino acids: CASRQGGGSNEKLFF. Partial CDR3 DNA: TGTGCCAGCAGGCAAGGGGGGGGGTCTAATGAAAAA. The full variable domain, in which reference TRBV7-2 and TRBJ1-4 provide the parts outside the CDR3, is GAGVSQSPSNKVTEKGKDVELRCDPISGHTALYWYRQSLGQGLEFLIYFQGNSAPDKSGLPSDRFSAERTGGSVSTLTIQRTQQEDSAVYLCASRQGGGSNEKLFFGSGTQLSVL.

Points on this clone: The CDR3 goes on 3 residues after the read ends, and that part is filled in from the germline J gene. The chain joins TRBV6-2 or TRBV6-3 to TRBJ2-5; 9 bases line up with TRBD1. V gave up 6 bases and J gave up 2 bases; unmatched junction bases: 7. There are 15 residues in the CDR3. Germline V lookup: CDR1 MNHEY, CDR2 SVGEGT. The covered CDR3 bases are TGTGCCAGCAGACCGCACGGGACAGGGCAAGAGACC. Protein sequence: CASRPHGTGQET. The whole CDR3 protein reads CASRPHGTGQETQYF.

Remarks on this clone: The read falls 3 residues short of the CDR3 end, and the missing part is taken from the germline J gene. V usage is TRBV29-1 and J usage is TRBJ1-4, with TRBD1 matching 8 bases. CDR1 is SQVTM and CDR2 is ANQGSEA in the germline V gene. This CDR3 is 15 amino acids long. V trimming: 6 bases; J trimming: 4 bases; junction bases outside the gene matches: 10. The part of the CDR3 DNA that was read is TGCAGCGTGGCAGGGGGCTTCGGGTTTAATGAAAAA. Its translation: CSVAGGFGFNEK. The whole CDR3 reads CSVAGGFGFNEKLFF.

As for this clone: The read stops 3 residues short of the end of the CDR3; the missing end is completed from the germline J gene. The J gene is TRBJ2-2, the V gene TRBV7-3; D ambiguous. V was shortened by 5 bases and J by 0 bases, with 10 bases between the two germline ends. Looked up from germline, CDR1 is SGHTA and CDR2 is FQGTGA. This CDR3 is 15 amino acids long. The covered CDR3 bases are TGTGCCAGCAGCCCATCGGCGGCGAACACCGGGGAG. It translates to CASSPSAANTGE. Given in full, the CDR3 is CASSPSAANTGELFF. The full variable domain, completed using reference TRBV7-3 and TRBJ2-2, is GAGVSQTPSNKVTEKGKYVELRCDPISGHTALYWYRQSLGQGPEFLIYFQGTGAADDSGLPNDRFFAVRPEGSVSTLKIQRTERGDSAVYLCASSPSAANTGELFFGEGSRLTVL.